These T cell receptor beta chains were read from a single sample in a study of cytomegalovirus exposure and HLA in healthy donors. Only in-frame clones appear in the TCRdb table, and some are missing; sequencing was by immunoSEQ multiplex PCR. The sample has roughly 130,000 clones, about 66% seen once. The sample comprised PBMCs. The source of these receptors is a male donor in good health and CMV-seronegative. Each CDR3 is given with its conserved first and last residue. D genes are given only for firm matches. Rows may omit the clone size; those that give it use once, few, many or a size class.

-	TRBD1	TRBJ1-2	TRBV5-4	TGTGCCAGCAACAGACAGGGGGCGCGAGGTGGCTACACCTTC	CASNRQGARGGYTF
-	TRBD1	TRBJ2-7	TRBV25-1	TGTGCCAGCAGTCGACCCGGGACAGCCTCCTACGAGCAGTACTTC	CASSRPGTASYEQYF
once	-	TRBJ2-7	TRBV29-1	TGCAGCGTTGAATTGCTCGGGGGTGATTTTTACGAGCAGTACTTC	CSVELLGGDFYEQYF
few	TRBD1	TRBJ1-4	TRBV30	TGTGCCTGTCGACCGGGACAGGGGCTTGAAAAACTGTTTTTT	CACRPGQGLEKLFF
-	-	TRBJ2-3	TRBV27	TGTGCCAGCAGTTTATGGGACTCAGGGCCAGATACGCAGTATTTT	CASSLWDSGPDTQYF
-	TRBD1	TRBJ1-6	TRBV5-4	TGTGCCAGCAGCCCCTCCGGGACAGGGGGCATCTCCTATAATTCACCCCTCCACTTT	CASSPSGTGGISYNSPLHF
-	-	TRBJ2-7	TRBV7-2	TGTGCCAGCAGCTCAGACACCTACGAGCAGTACTTC	CASSSDTYEQYF
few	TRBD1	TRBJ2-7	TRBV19	TGTGCCAGTAGTATAGTGACAGGGGGATACGAGCAGTACTTC	CASSIVTGGYEQYF
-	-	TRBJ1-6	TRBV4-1	TGCGCCAGCAGCCAAGACGGAGGGTTACCCCTCCACTTT	CASSQDGGLPLHF
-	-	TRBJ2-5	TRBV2	TGTGCCAGCAGTTCAAGCCGGGAGACCCAGTACTTC	CASSSSRETQYF
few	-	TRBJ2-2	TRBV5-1	TGCGCCAGCAGCCTGGACTACAACACCGGGGAGCTGTTTTTT	CASSLDYNTGELFF
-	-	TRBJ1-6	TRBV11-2	TGTGCCAGCAGCTTAGGCGGGGGCGCCTATAATTCACCCCTCCACTTT	CASSLGGGAYNSPLHF
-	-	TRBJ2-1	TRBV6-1	TGTGCCAGCAGTGAAGGCCCCCCGAGGGTAGGCAATGAGCAGTTCTTC	CASSEGPPRVGNEQFF
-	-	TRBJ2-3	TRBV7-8	TGTGCCAGCAGCTTAGCACGGGGGGCAACATTATTCACAGATACGCAGTATTTT	CASSLARGATLFTDTQYF
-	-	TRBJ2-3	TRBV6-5	TGTGCCAGCAGTTACGATGGGGCTCGCCGTTCAGATACGCAGTATTTT	CASSYDGARRSDTQYF
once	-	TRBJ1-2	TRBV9	TGTGCCAGCAGCGCCCTAGGGGGACGGTCTACTTTC	CASSALGGRSTF
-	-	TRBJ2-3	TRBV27	TGTGCCAGCAGTTTGAAGCTTCAAACAGATACGCAGTATTTT	CASSLKLQTDTQYF
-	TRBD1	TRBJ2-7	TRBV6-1	TGTGCCAGCAGTGAATCCGGGACAGTTTACGAGCAGTACTTC	CASSESGTVYEQYF
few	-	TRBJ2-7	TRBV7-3	TGTGCCAGCAGCTCCCCGCTAGCGCGGTCCTACGAGCAGTACTTC	CASSSPLARSYEQYF
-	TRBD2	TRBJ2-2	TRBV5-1	TGCGCCAGCAGCCCAGGACTAGGGGCCGGGGAGCTGTTTTTT	CASSPGLGAGELFF
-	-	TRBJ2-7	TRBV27	TGTGCCAGCAGTTTCAGTGGGTTGGGGGCCTCCTACGAGCAGTACTTC	CASSFSGLGASYEQYF
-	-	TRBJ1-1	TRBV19	TGTGCCAGTGGGGCCCCCCCCGCCACTGAAGCTTTCTTT	CASGAPPATEAFF
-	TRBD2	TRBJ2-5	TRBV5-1	TGCGCCAGCAGCTTCCAGGGACTAGCGGAGCAGTACTTC	CASSFQGLAEQYF
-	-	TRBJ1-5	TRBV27	TGTGCCAGCAGTTTTGGCAGGGGAAATCAGCCCCAGCATTTT	CASSFGRGNQPQHF
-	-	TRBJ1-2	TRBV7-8	TGTGCCAGCAGCACGGACAGAGCCTATGGCTACACCTTC	CASSTDRAYGYTF
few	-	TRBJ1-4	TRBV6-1	TGTGCCAGCAGTGAAGTCGGCACGATAGTAGGTGGGCGAACTAATGAAAAACTGTTTTTT	CASSEVGTIVGGRTNEKLFF
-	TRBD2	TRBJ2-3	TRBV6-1	TGTGCCAGCAGTGTTACAGCGGGGGGGCCCTCAGATACGCAGTATTTT	CASSVTAGGPSDTQYF
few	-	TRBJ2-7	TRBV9	TGTGCCAGCAGCGTAGGGCCGGACGGGGACTACGAGCAGTACTTC	CASSVGPDGDYEQYF
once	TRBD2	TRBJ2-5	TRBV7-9	TGTGCCAGCAGCTACGACTGGACTAGCGGGGTGACCCAGTACTTC	CASSYDWTSGVTQYF
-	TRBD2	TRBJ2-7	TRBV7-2	TGTGCCAGCAGACTTAGCGGGGGGGCCGTCTACGAGCAGTACTTC	CASRLSGGAVYEQYF
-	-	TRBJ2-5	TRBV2	TGTGCCAGCAGTGAATATGGGGGGGCACGGGAGCAGTACTTC	CASSEYGGAREQYF
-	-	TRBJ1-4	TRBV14	TGTGCCAGCAGCCATAGGCCGCCGGGGTGGAATGAAAAACTGTTTTTT	CASSHRPPGWNEKLFF
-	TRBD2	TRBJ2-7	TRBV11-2	TGTGCCAGCAGCCGGACGGGGGGGGTGGCCTCCTACGAGCAGTACTTC	CASSRTGGVASYEQYF
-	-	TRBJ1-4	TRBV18	TGTGCCAGCTCACCTGAGGGTAATGAAAAACTGTTTTTT	CASSPEGNEKLFF
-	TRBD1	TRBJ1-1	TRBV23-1	TGCGCCAGCAGTCAATCTAGGGACAGGGGGCGCGTGGAGGGCACTGAAGCTTTCTTT	CASSQSRDRGRVEGTEAFF
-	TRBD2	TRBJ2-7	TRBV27	TGTGCCAGCAAACCAGCGGGGGGCCCCTCCTACGAGCAGTACTTC	CASKPAGGPSYEQYF
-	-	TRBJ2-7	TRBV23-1	TGCGCCAGCAGTCAATCGGAGTGGTTTTGGTACGAGCAGTACTTC	CASSQSEWFWYEQYF
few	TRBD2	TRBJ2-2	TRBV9	TGTGCCAGCAGCGTCCTGGGGACTAGCGGTATCACCGGGGAGCTGTTTTTT	CASSVLGTSGITGELFF
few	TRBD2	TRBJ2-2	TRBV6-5	TGTGCCAGCAGTTATCCTAGCGGGGGGGCGGTCGGGGAGCTGTTTTTT	CASSYPSGGAVGELFF
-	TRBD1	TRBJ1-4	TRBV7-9	TGTGCCAGCAGCTTATGGCGCAGGGGGCGAGACACTAATGAAAAACTGTTTTTT	CASSLWRRGRDTNEKLFF
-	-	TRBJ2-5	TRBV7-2	TGTGCCAGCAGCTGGATGGGGGGAGAGACCCAGTACTTC	CASSWMGGETQYF
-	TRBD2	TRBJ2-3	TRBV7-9	TGTGCCAGCAGCTATGCAGCGGGGGGTCCTGATACGCAGTATTTT	CASSYAAGGPDTQYF
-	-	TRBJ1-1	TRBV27	TGTGCCAGCAGTCCTGGGAGGAACACTGAAGCTTTCTTT	CASSPGRNTEAFF
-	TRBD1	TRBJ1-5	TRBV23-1	TGCGCCAGCACCCAGGGGGTTTATAGCAATCAGCCCCAGCATTTT	CASTQGVYSNQPQHF